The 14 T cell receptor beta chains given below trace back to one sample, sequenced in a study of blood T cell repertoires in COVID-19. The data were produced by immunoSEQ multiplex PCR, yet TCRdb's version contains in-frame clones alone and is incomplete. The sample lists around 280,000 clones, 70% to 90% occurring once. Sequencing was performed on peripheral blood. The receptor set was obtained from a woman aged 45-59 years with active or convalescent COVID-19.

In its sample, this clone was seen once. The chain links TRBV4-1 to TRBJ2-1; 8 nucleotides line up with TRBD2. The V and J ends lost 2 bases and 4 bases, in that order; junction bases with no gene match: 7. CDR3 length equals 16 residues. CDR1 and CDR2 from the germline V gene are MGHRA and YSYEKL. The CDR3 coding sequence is TGCGCCAGCAGCCAATCCACCGGGACTAGGTACAATGAGCAGTTCTTC. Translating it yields CASSQSTGTRYNEQFF.

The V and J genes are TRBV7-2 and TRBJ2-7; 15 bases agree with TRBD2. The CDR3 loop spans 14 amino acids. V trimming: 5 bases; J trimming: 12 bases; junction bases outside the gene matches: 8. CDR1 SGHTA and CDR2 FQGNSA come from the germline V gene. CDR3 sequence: CASSHGTSGRKRYF. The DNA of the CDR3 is TGTGCCAGCAGCCACGGGACTAGCGGGAGGAAGAGGTACTTC.

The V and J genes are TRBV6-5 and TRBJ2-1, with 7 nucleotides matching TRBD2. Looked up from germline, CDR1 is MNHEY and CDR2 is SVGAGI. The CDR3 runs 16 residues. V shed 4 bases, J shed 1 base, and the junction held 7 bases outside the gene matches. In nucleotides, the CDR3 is TGTGCCAGCAGTTCCCTAGCGGAGCTGTCCTACAATGAGCAGTTCTTC. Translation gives CASSSLAELSYNEQFF.

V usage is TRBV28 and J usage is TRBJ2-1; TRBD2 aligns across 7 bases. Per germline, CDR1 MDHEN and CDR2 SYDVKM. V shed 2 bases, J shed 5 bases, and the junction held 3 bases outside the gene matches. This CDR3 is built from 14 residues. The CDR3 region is CASSLPGGDNEQFF. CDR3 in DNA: TGTGCCAGCAGTTTACCGGGAGGCGACAATGAGCAGTTCTTC.

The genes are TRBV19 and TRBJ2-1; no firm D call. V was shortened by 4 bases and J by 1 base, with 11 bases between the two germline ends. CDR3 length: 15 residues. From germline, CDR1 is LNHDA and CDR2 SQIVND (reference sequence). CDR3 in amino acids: CASSKWQSSYNEQFF. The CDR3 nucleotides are TGTGCCAGTAGTAAGTGGCAGTCTTCCTACAATGAGCAGTTCTTC.

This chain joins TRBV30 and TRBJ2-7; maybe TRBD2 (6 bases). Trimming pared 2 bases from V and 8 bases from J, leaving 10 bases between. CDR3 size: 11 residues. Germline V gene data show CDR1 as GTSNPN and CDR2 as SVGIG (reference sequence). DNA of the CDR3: TGTGCCTGGAGTCCGGGGGTAAAGCAGTACTTC. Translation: CAWSPGVKQYF.

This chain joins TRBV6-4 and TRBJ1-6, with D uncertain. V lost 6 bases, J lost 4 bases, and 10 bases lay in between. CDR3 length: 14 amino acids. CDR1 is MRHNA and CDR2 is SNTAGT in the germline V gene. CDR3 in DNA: TGTGCCAGCAGCGCTTGGAGGTATAATTCACCCCTCCACTTT. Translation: CASSAWRYNSPLHF.

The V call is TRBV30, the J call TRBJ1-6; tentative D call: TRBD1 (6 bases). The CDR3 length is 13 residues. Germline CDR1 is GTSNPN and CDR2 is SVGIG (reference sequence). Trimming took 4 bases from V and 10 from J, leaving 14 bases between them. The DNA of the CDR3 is TGTGCCTGGACAGGGGTAGGCCTGTCACCCCTCCACTTT. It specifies CAWTGVGLSPLHF.

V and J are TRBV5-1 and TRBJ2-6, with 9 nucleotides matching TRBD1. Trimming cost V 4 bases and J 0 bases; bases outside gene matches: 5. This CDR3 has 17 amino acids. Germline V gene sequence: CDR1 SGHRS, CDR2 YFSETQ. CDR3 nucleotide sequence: TGCGCCAGCAGCGTAGGACAGGGGAGCTCTGGGGCCAACGTCCTGACTTTC. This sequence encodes CASSVGQGSSGANVLTF. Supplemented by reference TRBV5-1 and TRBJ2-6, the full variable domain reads KAGVTQTPRYLIKTRGQQVTLSCSPISGHRSVSWYQQTPGQGLQFLFEYFSETQRNKGNFPGRFSGRQFSNSRSEMNVSTLELGDSALYLCASSVGQGSSGANVLTFGAGSRLTVL.

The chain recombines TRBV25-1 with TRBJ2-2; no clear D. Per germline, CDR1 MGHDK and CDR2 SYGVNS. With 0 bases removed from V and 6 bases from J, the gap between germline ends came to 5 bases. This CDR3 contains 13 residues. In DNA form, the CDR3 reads TGTGCCAGCAGTGAATACTACTCCGGGGAGCTGTTTTTT. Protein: CASSEYYSGELFF.

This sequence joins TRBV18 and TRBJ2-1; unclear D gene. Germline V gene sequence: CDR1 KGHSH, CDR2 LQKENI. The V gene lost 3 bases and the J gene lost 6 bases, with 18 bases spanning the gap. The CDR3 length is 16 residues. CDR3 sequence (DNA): TGTGCCAGCTCACCTACTTTTCGAGAATACAGCAATGAGCAGTTCTTC. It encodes CASSPTFREYSNEQFF. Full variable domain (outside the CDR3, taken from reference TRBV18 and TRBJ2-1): NAGVMQNPRHLVRRRGQEARLRCSPMKGHSHVYWYRQLPEEGLKFMVYLQKENIIDESGMPKERFSAEFPKEGPSILRIQQVVRGDSAAYFCASSPTFREYSNEQFFGPGTRLTVL.

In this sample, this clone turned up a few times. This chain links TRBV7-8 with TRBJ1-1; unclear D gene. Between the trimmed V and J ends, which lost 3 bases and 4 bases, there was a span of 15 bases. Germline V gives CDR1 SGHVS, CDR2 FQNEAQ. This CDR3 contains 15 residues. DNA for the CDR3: TGTGCCAGCAGCTTCCTCGAGGGTAAATTCACTGAAGCTTTCTTT. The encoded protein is CASSFLEGKFTEAFF.

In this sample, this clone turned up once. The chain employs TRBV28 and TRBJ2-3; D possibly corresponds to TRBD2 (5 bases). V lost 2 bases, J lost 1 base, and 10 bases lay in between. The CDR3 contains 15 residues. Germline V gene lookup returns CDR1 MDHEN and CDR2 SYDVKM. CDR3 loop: CASSLSRGGTDTQYF. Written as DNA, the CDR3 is TGTGCCAGCAGTTTAAGTCGGGGTGGCACAGATACGCAGTATTTT. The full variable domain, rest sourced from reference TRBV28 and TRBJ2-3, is DVKVTQSSRYLVKRTGEKVFLECVQDMDHENMFWYRQDPGLGLRLIYFSYDVKMKEKGDIPEGYSVSREKKERFSLILESASTNQTSMYLCASSLSRGGTDTQYFGPGTRLTVL.

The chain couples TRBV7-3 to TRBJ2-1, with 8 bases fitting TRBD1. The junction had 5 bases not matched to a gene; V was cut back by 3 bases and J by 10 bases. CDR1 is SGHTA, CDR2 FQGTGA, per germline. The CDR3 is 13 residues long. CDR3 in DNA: TGTGCCAGCAGCTTTGCAGGGGGCGACGAGCAGTTCTTC. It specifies CASSFAGGDEQFF.